This record looks at one T cell receptor beta chain sequence and its context. What this receptor recognizes is not known. Qualities for individual bases were not recorded, and no much larger clone is one base off. The data were obtained in a study of blood T cell repertoires in COVID-19 (dated by TCRdb to about 2020). Some background on the complete study: Samples covering the acute and convalescent phases of COVID-19 were provided by collaborators in the United States, Italy and Spain. The material from the prospective study consisted of cDNA or gDNA derived from T cells, B-cell-depleted T cells, or PBMCs. The dataset comprised deeply sampled blood TCRbeta repertoires from subjects exposed to, actively infected with, or recovered from COVID-19. A freely available public database, intended as a resource for researchers studying the immune response to SARS-CoV-2, is where the repertoires were released. Samples were obtained from the ongoing ImmuneRACE study (first 160 participants) and from 950 to 1,500 subjects provided by 6 global collaborators. A de-identified subject ID, COVID-19 status, age in years and sex were almost always included in the sample metadata. HLA class I and class II types, where available, came from metadata supplied by the sample provider rather than from assay-based typing. What the study reported, not specific to this receptor: How much clinical and demographic metadata was included differed by source and by participant, and the metadata was provided uncurated.

Reading the germline V gene (reference sequence) gives CDR1 SGHNT and CDR2 YYREEE. At the junction V is shortened by 1 base and J by 5 bases; bases outside the gene matches: 11. The CDR3 contains 16 residues, cysteine and phenylalanine counted. Here the CDR3 DNA is all that survives: 48 bases in frame from base 1. Whole blood was collected in K2EDTA tubes by collaborating institutions according to the institutions' own protocols. For TCRbeta analysis, collaborators shipped samples in one of three forms: frozen whole blood, isolated PBMCs, or DNA extracted from either of those sample types. TCRbeta CDR3 regions were amplified from genomic DNA using the immunoSEQ Assay, a bias-controlled multiplex PCR. Per the source publication's procedure: Nucleated cell counts per sample were estimated from amplification of reference gene primers within the assay. To quantify the absolute abundance of each unique TCRbeta CDR3 rearrangement, sequence reads were collapsed and filtered. For each sample, productive Simpson clonality was calculated by taking the square root of Simpson's diversity index across productive rearrangements. TCRdb's version of the immuneACCESS table is confined to in-frame rearrangements and falls short of the full clone set. An unresolved V gene accounts for under half of the shortfall where checked; the remainder is of unknown origin. Clone size and the V and J calls come from that table; the DNA yielded D and trimming. In all, the sample holds hundreds of thousands of clones, and 80% to 90% of those were seen once. Of the sample, 1.4% falls within the top ten clones.

This chain joins TRBV5-4 to TRBJ2-5, with TRBD2 matching 7 junction bases. The material sequenced was peripheral blood. This TCR came from a woman aged 25 to 39 with active or convalescent COVID-19. The CDR3 reads as follows: CASSLSSGLGGETQYF. The nucleotides are TGTGCCAGCAGCTTGTCATCTGGTCTGGGGGGGGAGACCCAGTACTTC. The full variable domain, with segments outside the CDR3 supplied by the reference TRBV5-4 and TRBJ2-5 proteins, appears as ETGVTQSPTHLIKTRGQQVTLRCSSQSGHNTVSWYQQALGQGPQFIFQYYREEENGRGNFPPRFSGLQFPNYSSELNVNALELDDSALYLCASSLSSGLGGETQYFGPGTRLLVL.